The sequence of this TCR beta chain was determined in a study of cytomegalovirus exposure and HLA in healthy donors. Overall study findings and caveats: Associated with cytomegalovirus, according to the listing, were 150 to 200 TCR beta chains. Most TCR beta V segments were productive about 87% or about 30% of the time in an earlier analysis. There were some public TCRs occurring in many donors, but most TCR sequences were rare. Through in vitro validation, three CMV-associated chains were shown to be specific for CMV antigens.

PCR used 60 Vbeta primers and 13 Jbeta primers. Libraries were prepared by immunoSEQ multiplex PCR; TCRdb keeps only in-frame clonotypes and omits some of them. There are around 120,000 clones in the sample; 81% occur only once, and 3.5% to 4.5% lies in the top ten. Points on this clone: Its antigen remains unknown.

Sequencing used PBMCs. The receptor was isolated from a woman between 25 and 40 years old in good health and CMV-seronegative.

DNA of the CDR3: TGCGCCAGCAGTATTTCGGGGGAGCTGTTTTTT. Translated, it gives CASSISGELFF. The genes are TRBV5-1 and TRBJ2-2; D remains ambiguous. The germline V and J ends were trimmed by 5 bases and 8 bases, with 7 bases remaining between them. Germline loops: CDR1 SGHRS, CDR2 YFSETQ. The CDR3 has 11 amino acids.